These T cell receptor beta chains were read from a single sample in a study of breast tumors, draining lymph nodes, adjacent tissues. One entry per CDR3 protein results from TCRdb running MiXCR on the multiplex PCR reads. The data hold tens of thousands of distinct CDR3 sequences, with around a third observed a single time. Sequencing used breast tumor tissue. The source of these receptors is a female donor with breast cancer. Some clones in this sample may be carry-over from other donors' samples. Each CDR3 is given with its conserved first and last residue. A D gene is named only where the DNA matches it firmly. Clone size appears in some rows only: once, few, many, or a class for an expanded clone.

DNA: TGTGCCAGCAGCTTATCCAGGGGAGGGACAGATACGCAGTATTTT
CDR3: CASSLSRGGTDTQYF
V: TRBV5-5
D: NA
J: TRBJ2-3
size: NA
length: 15

DNA: TGTGCCAGCAGTGCCCTAGGCGATGAGCAGTTCTTC
CDR3: CASSALGDEQFF
V: TRBV25-1
D: NA
J: TRBJ2-1
size: many
length: 12

DNA: TGCAGTGCTAGCGGGGGCTCCGAGGAGCAGTACTTC
CDR3: CSASGGSEEQYF
V: TRBV20-1
D: NA
J: TRBJ2-7
size: few
length: 12

DNA: TGTGCCAGTAGCGGGAGCTCCTACAATGAGCAGTTCTTC
CDR3: CASSGSSYNEQFF
V: TRBV19
D: NA
J: TRBJ2-1
size: many
length: 13

DNA: TGTGCCAGCAGTGAATCGTCCAGTACGGGGCCCCAGCATTTT
CDR3: CASSESSSTGPQHF
V: TRBV6-1
D: NA
J: TRBJ1-5
size: many
length: 14

DNA: TGTGCCAGCAGTACGACCCCGGACAGGGACCAGCCCCAGCATTTT
CDR3: CASSTTPDRDQPQHF
V: TRBV6-2/TRBV6-3
D: TRBD1
J: TRBJ1-5
size: NA
length: 15

DNA: TGTGCCAGCAGCCGGGACAGGGTCAAGACCCAGTACTTC
CDR3: CASSRDRVKTQYF
V: TRBV7-2
D: TRBD1
J: TRBJ2-5
size: NA
length: 13

DNA: TGTGCCTGGAGTGTACGTGGAGGGCGGGGTGGCTACACCTTC
CDR3: CAWSVRGGRGGYTF
V: TRBV30
D: NA
J: TRBJ1-2
size: NA
length: 14

DNA: TGTGCCAGCAGCCCAGGGGAGGGGGGGCCCTATGGCTACACCTTC
CDR3: CASSPGEGGPYGYTF
V: TRBV11-1
D: NA
J: TRBJ1-2
size: NA
length: 15

DNA: TGTGCCAGCAGGCAGGGGGCAGGTGAGCAGTTCTTC
CDR3: CASRQGAGEQFF
V: TRBV28
D: TRBD1
J: TRBJ2-1
size: few
length: 12

DNA: TGTGCCAGCAGCCAAGGCCCCCCCCCAGGGCACTACAATGAGCAGTTCTTC
CDR3: CASSQGPPPGHYNEQFF
V: TRBV14
D: NA
J: TRBJ2-1
size: NA
length: 17

DNA: TGTGCCAGCAGTGCCCCGGGGAAGACAGGGACCCAGTACTTC
CDR3: CASSAPGKTGTQYF
V: TRBV6-1
D: NA
J: TRBJ2-5
size: NA
length: 14

DNA: TGTGCCAGCAGCTTTCAGGAGTCCCGCACAGATACGCAGTATTTT
CDR3: CASSFQESRTDTQYF
V: TRBV7-2
D: NA
J: TRBJ2-3
size: NA
length: 15

DNA: TGTGCCAGCAGCTACCTCGGGGATACGCAGTATTTT
CDR3: CASSYLGDTQYF
V: TRBV7-3
D: NA
J: TRBJ2-3
size: many
length: 12

DNA: TGTGCCAGCAGCGCGGGTTACGAGCAGTACTTC
CDR3: CASSAGYEQYF
V: TRBV2
D: NA
J: TRBJ2-7
size: many
length: 11

DNA: TGTGCCAGCAGCACCAGACTAGCGGGAGAAGGTGGGGAGACCCAGTACTTC
CDR3: CASSTRLAGEGGETQYF
V: TRBV7-2
D: TRBD2
J: TRBJ2-5
size: many
length: 17

DNA: TGTGCTAGTGGTTCCAATCAGCCCCAGCATTTT
CDR3: CASGSNQPQHF
V: TRBV12-5
D: NA
J: TRBJ1-5
size: many
length: 11